The next 4 T cell receptor beta chains were all read from a single sample in a study of blood T cell repertoires in COVID-19. The method was immunoSEQ multiplex PCR; TCRdb's version includes in-frame clones alone and lacks a portion of them. The sample lists some 310,000 clones, under 90% occurring once. Material: PBMCs or T cells enriched from blood (not recorded which). These receptor sequences come from a woman in her 30s who had recovered from COVID-19.

The chain has TRBV18 and TRBJ1-2, with TRBD1 identical over 10 bases. J gave up 8 bases and V 3 bases, and 9 bases lay outside the gene matches. There are 15 residues in the CDR3. Germline CDR1 reads KGHSH; CDR2 reads LQKENI. Here the CDR3 reads CASSPMTGGQDGYTF. CDR3 nucleotide sequence: TGTGCCAGCTCACCTATGACAGGGGGCCAAGACGGCTACACCTTC.

This rearrangement joins TRBV28 to TRBJ1-2; no definite D call. CDR1 MDHEN and CDR2 SYDVKM come from the germline V gene. This CDR3 is built from 16 residues. Between the trimmed V and J ends, which lost 6 bases and 8 bases, there was a span of 25 bases. CDR3 residues: CASRSGGEAPTRGYTF. The CDR3 nucleotides read TGTGCCAGCAGGAGTGGAGGTGAAGCCCCCACAAGAGGCTACACCTTC.

The CDR3 here is CASSLYHEQYF. The CDR3 region has the DNA TGTGCCAGCAGCTTATATCACGAGCAGTACTTC. The chain links TRBV7-9 to TRBJ2-7, with D unclear. Germline loops: CDR1 SEHNR, CDR2 FQNEAQ (reference sequence). The V end lost 2 bases, the J end lost 5 bases, and 4 bases lay between the germline ends. This CDR3 contains 11 residues.

This chain joins TRBV2 and TRBJ1-2; TRBD1 agrees at 7 bases. V lost 6 bases, J lost 4 bases, and 8 bases stayed unmatched. The CDR3 covers 14 residues. From germline, CDR1 is SNHLY and CDR2 FYNNEI. CDR3 sequence (DNA): TGTGCCAGCAGGACGACAGGGAACTTCTATGGCTACACCTTC. It codes for CASRTTGNFYGYTF.